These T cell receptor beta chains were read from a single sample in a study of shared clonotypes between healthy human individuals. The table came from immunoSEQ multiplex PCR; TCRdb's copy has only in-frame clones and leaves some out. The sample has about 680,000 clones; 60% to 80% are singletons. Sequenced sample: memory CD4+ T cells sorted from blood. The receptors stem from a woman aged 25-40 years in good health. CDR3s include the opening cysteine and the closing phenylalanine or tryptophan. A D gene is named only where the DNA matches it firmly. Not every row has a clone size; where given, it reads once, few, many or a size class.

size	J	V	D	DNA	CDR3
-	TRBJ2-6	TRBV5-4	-	TGTGCCAGCAGCTGGGGCTCTGGGGCCAACGTCCTGACTTTC	CASSWGSGANVLTF
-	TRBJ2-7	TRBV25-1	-	TGTGCCAGCAGTGAAAGGGCCGGATCCTACGAGCAGTACTTC	CASSERAGSYEQYF
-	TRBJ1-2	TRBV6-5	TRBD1	TGTGCCAGCAGAACAGGGGGAGGTAATTGGTATGGCTACACCTTC	CASRTGGGNWYGYTF
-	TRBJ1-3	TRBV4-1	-	TGCGCCAGCAGCCCGACGTCTGGAAACACCATATATTTT	CASSPTSGNTIYF
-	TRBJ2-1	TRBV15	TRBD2	TGTGCCACCAGCAGAGGACCCTGGACTAGCGGGCTCTCCTACAATGAGCAGTTCTTC	CATSRGPWTSGLSYNEQFF
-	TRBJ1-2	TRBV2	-	TGTGCCAGCAGTGAAAGGGGACAAGGGGGACGGAGCTACACCTTC	CASSERGQGGRSYTF
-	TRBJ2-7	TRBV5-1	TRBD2	TGCGCCAGCAGCGGGAGGGGGACTAGCGGGAATTCCGAGCAGTACTTC	CASSGRGTSGNSEQYF
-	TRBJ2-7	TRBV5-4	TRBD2	TGTGCCAGCAGTATACCCGGACTAGCGGTTTACGAGCAGTACTTC	CASSIPGLAVYEQYF
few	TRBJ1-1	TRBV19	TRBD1	TGTGCCAGTAGTACCTATACAGGGGTAGGAGCTTTCTTT	CASSTYTGVGAFF
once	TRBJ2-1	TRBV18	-	TGTGCCAGCTCACTAGAAAGGTACGGGGCAGATGAGCAGTTCTTC	CASSLERYGADEQFF
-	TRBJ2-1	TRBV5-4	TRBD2	TGTGCCAGCAGCTTGGGCGCGGGAGTTACCTACAATGAGCAGTTCTTC	CASSLGAGVTYNEQFF
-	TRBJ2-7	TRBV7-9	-	TGTGCCAGCAGCCCCCGACAGGCCTCCTACGAGCAGTACTTC	CASSPRQASYEQYF
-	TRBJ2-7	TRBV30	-	TGTGCCGCCCAAACCGGGACAATGGGCGAGCAGTACTTC	CAAQTGTMGEQYF
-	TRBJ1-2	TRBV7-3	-	TGTGCCAGCAGCCCATCCTCCGACAGTAACTATGGCTACACCTTC	CASSPSSDSNYGYTF
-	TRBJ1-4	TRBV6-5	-	TGTGCCAGCAGTTACTCTTCGGGGAGTCGTGAAAAACTGTTTTTT	CASSYSSGSREKLFF
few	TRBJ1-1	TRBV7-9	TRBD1	TGTGCCAGCAGCCCGTACGGGACAGGGCTGAACACTGAAGCTTTCTTT	CASSPYGTGLNTEAFF
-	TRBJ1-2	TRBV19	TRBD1	TGTGCCAGTAGTAATACAGGGGGCGCAAGTTATGGCTACACCTTC	CASSNTGGASYGYTF
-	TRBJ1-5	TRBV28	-	TGTGCCAGCAGCTCGGGGGCCCTTGGGACCCGTTATAGCAATCAGCCCCAGCATTTT	CASSSGALGTRYSNQPQHF
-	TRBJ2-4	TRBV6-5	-	TGTGCCAGCAGTAGCCCGGGACTCCGAAAAAACATTCAGTACTTC	CASSSPGLRKNIQYF
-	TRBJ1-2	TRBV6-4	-	TGTGCCAGCATTGCCGGCTACACCTTC	CASIAGYTF
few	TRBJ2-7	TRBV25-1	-	TGTGCCAGCAGTGAATCGAGCTACGAGCAGTACTTC	CASSESSYEQYF
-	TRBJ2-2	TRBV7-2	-	TGTGCCAGCAGCAAAGACACATTCACCGGGGAGCTGTTTTTT	CASSKDTFTGELFF
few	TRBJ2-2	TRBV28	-	TGTGCCAGCAGGACAGGAGGTAACACCGGGGAGCTGTTTTTT	CASRTGGNTGELFF
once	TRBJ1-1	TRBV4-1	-	TGCGCCACCAAAGGCGAGGCGGGCAGGCTAGACACTGAAGCTTTCTTT	CATKGEAGRLDTEAFF
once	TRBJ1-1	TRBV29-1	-	TGCAGCGCCGCGGACACTGTCACTGAAGCTTTCTTT	CSAADTVTEAFF
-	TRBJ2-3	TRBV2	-	TGTGCCAGATCAGACACAGATACGCAGTATTTT	CARSDTDTQYF
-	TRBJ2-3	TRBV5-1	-	TGCGCCAGCAGCCCCTCCGGAACTGGCACAGATACGCAGTATTTT	CASSPSGTGTDTQYF
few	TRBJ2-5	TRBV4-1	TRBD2	TGCGCCAGCAGCCAAGGTCCGGGAGGGTCAGAGACCCAGTACTTC	CASSQGPGGSETQYF
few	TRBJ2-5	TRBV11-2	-	TGTGCCAGCAGCCCCGGCGGTGGAGAGACCCAGTACTTC	CASSPGGGETQYF
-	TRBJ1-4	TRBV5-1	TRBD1	TGCGCCAGCAGCCCCGGGACAGGGACTGATGAAAAACTGTTTTTT	CASSPGTGTDEKLFF
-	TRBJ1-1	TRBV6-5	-	TGTGCCAGCAGTTACCAGCGGGGAAGAACTGAAGCTTTCTTT	CASSYQRGRTEAFF